This T cell receptor beta chain derives from a study of regulatory T cells in long-lasting Graves disease. Regarding the study as a whole: Persistent disease was characterized by preferential usage of TRBV28, TRBJ1-2 and TRBJ2-5.

iRepertoire HTBI primers and Arm-PCR of CDR3 regions built TCR beta libraries. From the multiplex PCR reads, TCRdb called clonotypes with MiXCR, one entry per CDR3 protein. The data hold 350,000 to 550,000 distinct CDR3 sequences, with just under 15% observed a single time. On this clonotype itself: Its target is not known.

Time point given: newly diagnosed GD, antithyroid drugs for less than 3 months. There was RNA extracted from PBMCs, and the TCR library was made from it. The CDR3 length is 15 residues. The V and J ends lost 6 bases and 4 bases, in that order; junction bases with no gene match: 10. Germline CDR1 reads MGHDK; CDR2 reads SYGVNS. The data were also submitted as part of a second study, on T cells in Graves' hyperthyroidism and ophthalmopathy. As that report states: In the blood, most expanded thyroid clonotypes above 0.001 appeared as well. In validation, the model predicted ophthalmopathy. These predictions came a median 6.5 months before onset.

The V gene is TRBV25-1, the J gene TRBJ1-1; 8 nucleotides line up with TRBD1. This sequence was found in a woman in her 30s with Graves disease. This specimen consisted of peripheral blood mononuclear cells (PBMCs), obtained at new diagnosis, from a patient treated with antithyroid drugs. CDR3 nucleotides: TGTGCCAGCAGCGGAGGAGGGACAGGTCGCACTGAAGCTTTCTTT. This encodes CASSGGGTGRTEAFF.